This T cell receptor (beta chain) emerged from a study of CD8 T cells in Susac syndrome. Random hexamers were used to reverse transcribe an amount of roughly 0.5 to 1 ug RNA. TCRdb analysed the immunoSEQ multiplex PCR reads with MiXCR anew, one entry per CDR3 protein. The data show tens of thousands of distinct CDR3 sequences, 85% to 95% seen once. This clonotype was counted once. The germline V gene has CDR1 LGHDT and CDR2 YNNKEL (reference sequence). This CDR3 is built from 14 residues. V was clipped by 2 bases and J by 4 bases, with 11 bases between them. The receptor was derived from a human donor with Susac syndrome. The chain uses TRBV3-1 and TRBJ1-2, with D perhaps TRBD1 (5 bases). Input material: CD4+ T cells from PBMCs. The CDR3, as DNA: TGTGCCAGCAGCCAAATGGGGAGGGGCTATGGCTACACCTTC. Encoded protein: CASSQMGRGYGYTF.